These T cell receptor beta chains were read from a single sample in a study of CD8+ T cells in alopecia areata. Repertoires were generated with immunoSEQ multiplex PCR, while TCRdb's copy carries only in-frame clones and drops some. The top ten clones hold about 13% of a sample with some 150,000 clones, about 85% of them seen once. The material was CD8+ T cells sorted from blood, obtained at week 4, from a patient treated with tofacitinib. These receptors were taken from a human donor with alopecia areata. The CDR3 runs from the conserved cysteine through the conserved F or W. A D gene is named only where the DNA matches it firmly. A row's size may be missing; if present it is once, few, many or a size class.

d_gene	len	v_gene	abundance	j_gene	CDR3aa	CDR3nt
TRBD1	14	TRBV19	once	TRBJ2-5	CASSIWPGGETQYF	TGTGCCAGTAGTATATGGCCAGGGGGAGAGACCCAGTACTTC
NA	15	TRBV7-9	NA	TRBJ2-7	CASSLASGGYYEQYF	TGTGCCAGCAGCTTAGCGTCCGGGGGCTACTACGAGCAGTACTTC
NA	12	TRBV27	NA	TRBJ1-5	CASNSGNQPQHF	TGTGCCAGCAACTCAGGCAATCAGCCCCAGCATTTT
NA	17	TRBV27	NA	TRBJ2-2	CASRSGGQRYNTGELFF	TGTGCCAGCCGCTCGGGGGGACAGCGATACAACACCGGGGAGCTGTTTTTT
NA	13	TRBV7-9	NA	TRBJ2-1	CASSLGRSNEQFF	TGTGCCAGCAGCTTAGGACGGAGCAATGAGCAGTTCTTC
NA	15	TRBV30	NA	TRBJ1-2	CAWSTAAATNYGYTF	TGTGCCTGGAGTACAGCGGCAGCAACTAACTATGGCTACACCTTC
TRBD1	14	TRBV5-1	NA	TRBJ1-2	CASSLGQGGYGYTF	TGCGCCAGCAGCTTAGGACAGGGTGGCTATGGCTACACCTTC
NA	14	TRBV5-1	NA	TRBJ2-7	CASSLQGSSYEQYF	TGCGCCAGCAGCTTGCAGGGGAGCTCCTACGAGCAGTACTTC
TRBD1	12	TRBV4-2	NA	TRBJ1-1	CASSKGTAGAFF	TGTGCCAGCAGCAAAGGGACAGCGGGAGCTTTCTTT
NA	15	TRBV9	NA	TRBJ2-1	CASSVGGGWDNEQFF	TGTGCCAGCAGCGTAGGTGGGGGCTGGGACAATGAGCAGTTCTTC